A single sample gave rise to the 19 T cell receptor beta chains below, sequenced in a study of identical twins. One entry per CDR3 protein results from TCRdb running MiXCR on the 5' RACE reads. In the table there are about 690,000 distinct CDR3 sequences, 21% of which are singletons. The same data also went into a second study, on T cells expressing NK-cell markers.

The sequencing sample was made of PBMCs. Receptor source: a woman aged 18-35 years in good health.

V usage is TRBV6-6 and J usage is TRBJ2-5; TRBD1 might be the D (5 bases). The germline gives CDR1 MNHNY, CDR2 SVGAGI (reference sequence). The V end lost 9 bases, the J end lost 5 bases, and 13 bases lay between the germline ends. CDR3 size: 12 residues. The DNA of the CDR3 is TGTGCCAGTTCTGGACAAAGGGAGACCCAGTACTTC. Residues: CASSGQRETQYF.

The table lists this clonotype with a few counts. This rearrangement joins TRBV12-3 or TRBV12-4 to TRBJ1-2; TRBD1 might be the D (5 bases). The CDR3 is 13 residues long. The V end was cut by 5 bases, the J end by 3 bases, with 10 bases between. CDR3 residues: CASSQGYDYGYTF. CDR3 DNA: TGTGCCAGCAGTCAGGGTTACGACTATGGCTACACCTTC.

This chain connects TRBV21-1 to TRBJ2-5. TRBV21-1 is a known pseudogene. The CDR3 is made up of 15 amino acids. Here the CDR3 reads CASSKVFMLEETQYF. The CDR3 DNA reads as TGTGCCAGCAGCAAAGTGTTTATGTTGGAAGAGACCCAGTACTTC.

V and J are TRBV29-1 and TRBJ1-2, with no clear D. The germline CDR1 and CDR2 sequences are SQVTM and ANQGSEA. V shed 4 bases and J shed 0 bases, with 12 bases lying between them. The CDR3 totals 14 residues. This CDR3 is CSVASAAPNYGYTF. CDR3 DNA sequence: TGCAGCGTTGCATCAGCGGCCCCTAACTATGGCTACACCTTC.

This CDR3 is CASLWEAGASYEQYF. CDR3 bases: TGTGCCTCCCTCTGGGAAGCGGGGGCCTCCTACGAGCAGTACTTC. This chain uses TRBV2 with TRBJ2-7, with 8 bases fitting TRBD2. Germline V lookup: CDR1 SNHLY, CDR2 FYNNEI. V lost 11 bases, J lost 0 bases, and 12 bases stayed unmatched. The CDR3 runs to 15 residues.

This clonotype was seen many times. The chain carries TRBV12-3 or TRBV12-4 and TRBJ2-1, with D possibly TRBD2 on 6 matching bases. Trimming left V 0 bases short and J 5 bases short, with 14 bases between. This CDR3 spans 16 amino acids. This CDR3 reads CASSLAVLLAHNEQFF. The CDR3 nucleotides are TGTGCCAGCAGTTTAGCGGTGTTACTAGCTCACAATGAGCAGTTCTTC.

This clonotype was counted only a few times. The genes are TRBV6-1 and TRBJ2-3, with D tentatively TRBD1 (5 bases). CDR3 length: 15 residues. Germline values: CDR1 MNHNS, CDR2 SASEGT. V lost 1 base and J lost 1, with 9 bases in between. The CDR3 DNA sequence: TGTGCCAGCAGTGAAGGACAGCCGGGCACAGATACGCAGTATTTT. This translates into CASSEGQPGTDTQYF.

This chain uses TRBV29-1 with TRBJ2-3; TRBD2 agrees at 8 bases. The germline CDR1 and CDR2 sequences are SQVTM and ANQGSEA. The length of the CDR3 is 16 residues. The V and J ends lost 4 bases and 0 bases, in that order; junction bases with no gene match: 9. The CDR3 DNA follows: TGCAGCGTTGTTCCCGTACTAGCGGAGAGCACAGATACGCAGTATTTT. It yields the protein CSVVPVLAESTDTQYF.

In its sample, this clonotype was seen a few times. V usage is TRBV18 and J usage is TRBJ2-7; 7 nucleotides align to TRBD1. The germline gives CDR1 KGHSH, CDR2 LQKENI. This CDR3 is 12 amino acids long. Trimming at V came to 8 bases and at J to 2 bases, leaving 3 bases not matched to a gene. The CDR3 bases are TGTGCCAGCCGGGACAGCCCCTACGAGCAGTACTTC. It yields the protein CASRDSPYEQYF.

A remark on this clonotype: Germline is not matched at one junction end, which may reflect a read error. The V call is TRBV5-1, the J call TRBJ2-3; the D gene is possibly TRBD1 (6 bases). The CDR3 runs 14 residues. Germline CDR1 and CDR2: SGHRS and YFSETQ. CDR3 bases: TGCGCCGGACGCGAGGGGTATTGGACAGATACGCTGTATTTT. Translated, it gives CAGREGYWTDTLYF.

This clonotype was picked up a small number of times. This chain connects TRBV10-3 to TRBJ1-2; 8 nucleotides match TRBD1. Looked up from germline, CDR1 is ENHRY and CDR2 is SYGVKD. Trimming took 4 bases from V and 6 from J; bases not matched to a gene: 4. This CDR3 region has 13 residues. Here the CDR3 DNA reads TGTGCCATCAGTGCAGGGGGCCTGGATGGCTACACCTTC. Translation: CAISAGGLDGYTF.

This clonotype was observed a few times. CDR3 in DNA: TGTGCCAGCAGCTTAGTTGGTAACACAGATACGCAGTATTTT. This encodes CASSLVGNTDTQYF. The chain uses TRBV7-2 and TRBJ2-3, with D unclear. CDR3 length: 14 amino acids. The V end lost 1 base, the J end lost 2 bases, and 7 bases lay between the germline ends. The germline V gene encodes CDR1 SGHTA and CDR2 FQGNSA. The full variable domain, rest sourced from reference TRBV7-2 and TRBJ2-3, is GAGVSQSPSNKVTEKGKDVELRCDPISGHTALYWYRQSLGQGLEFLIYFQGNSAPDKSGLPSDRFSAERTGGSVSTLTIQRTQQEDSAVYLCASSLVGNTDTQYFGPGTRLTVL.

In its sample, this clonotype was seen a few times. The rearrangement uses TRBV5-5 and TRBJ2-7; 10 bases align to TRBD2. V dropped 0 bases and J dropped 2; count of bases not matched to a gene: 5. The V gene's germline CDR1 is SGHKS and CDR2 YYEKEE (reference sequence). The CDR3 spans 16 residues. This CDR3 is CASSLGAGTSAYEQYF. The CDR3 coding sequence is TGTGCCAGCAGCTTGGGGGCCGGGACTAGCGCCTACGAGCAGTACTTC. The variable domain in full, with the rest retrieved from reference TRBV5-5 and TRBJ2-7, is DAGVTQSPTHLIKTRGQQVTLRCSPISGHKSVSWYQQVLGQGPQFIFQYYEKEERGRGNFPDRFSARQFPNYSSELNVNALLLGDSALYLCASSLGAGTSAYEQYFGPGTRLTVT.

This clonotype has only a few counts. At one boundary the junction diverges from the germline segment, which might be a read error. V and J are TRBV29-1 and TRBJ2-1; 7 bases align to TRBD2. Germline V gives CDR1 SQVTM, CDR2 ANQGSEA. CDR3 size: 15 residues. The chain's CDR3 is CSVALTGGSFNEQFF. CDR3 nucleotides: TGCAGCGTTGCCCTGACGGGGGGTTCCTTCAATGAGCAGTTCTTC.

The V call is TRBV4-2, the J call TRBJ1-2, with TRBD1 identical over 9 bases. The CDR3 is made up of 18 amino acids. Germline V lookup: CDR1 LGHNA, CDR2 YNFKEQ. V dropped 0 bases and J dropped 6; count of bases not matched to a gene: 14. CDR3 in DNA: TGTGCCAGCAGCCAAGATGGGGTCTGGCCGGGACAGGGAAATGGCTACACCTTC. Translating gives CASSQDGVWPGQGNGYTF.

The V call is TRBV20-1, the J call TRBJ2-1; 9 nucleotides line up with TRBD2. CDR3 size: 16 residues. V was clipped by 6 bases and J by 3 bases; unmatched bases: 12. The germline gives CDR1 DFQATT, CDR2 SNEGSKA (reference sequence). Here the CDR3 reads CSATRPSGDLYNEQFF. The CDR3 DNA reads TGCAGTGCAACACGGCCTAGCGGGGATCTCTACAATGAGCAGTTCTTC.

The chain recombines TRBV20-1 with TRBJ2-3, with TRBD2 identical over 12 bases. The CDR3 is 14 residues long. CDR1 is DFQATT, CDR2 SNEGSKA, per germline (reference sequence). The trim removed 7 bases at V and 4 bases at J, leaving 6 bases unmatched. DNA for the CDR3: TGCAGTGGCACACTAGCGGGAGGCCCAGATACGCAGTATTTT. Amino acid sequence: CSGTLAGGPDTQYF.

The rearrangement joins TRBV12-3 or TRBV12-4 to TRBJ2-7; no definite D call. The CDR3 has 11 amino acids. V lost 7 bases, J lost 3 bases, and 7 bases lay in between. The CDR3 is CASMGYYEQYF. The CDR3 nucleotides read TGTGCCAGCATGGGGTACTACGAGCAGTACTTC.

This clonotype was detected many times. This chain uses TRBV10-3 with TRBJ1-5, with D unclear. The germline V and J ends were trimmed by 5 bases and 0 bases, with 11 bases remaining between them. In germline, CDR1 is ENHRY, CDR2 SYGVKD. The CDR3 contains 15 residues. The CDR3 DNA sequence: TGTGCCATCAGTCCCCTGCGGGATAGCAATCAGCCCCAGCATTTT. Translated: CAISPLRDSNQPQHF.